A single sample is the source of the 3 T cell receptor beta chains below, sequenced in a study of T cell responses to AZD1222 COVID-19 vaccine. Only in-frame clones appear in the TCRdb table, and some are missing; sequencing was by immunoSEQ multiplex PCR. The sample records some 110,000 clones, around 92% being singletons. The material sequenced was peripheral blood, taken on day 0 of AZD1222 vaccination. Source of these receptors: an adult in good health.

The chain couples TRBV19 to TRBJ1-2; 7 bases map to TRBD1. The CDR3 runs 13 residues. The germline CDR1 and CDR2 sequences are LNHDA and SQIVND (reference sequence). Germline trimming cut 7 bases from V and 7 bases from J; bases unmatched to any gene: 9. The CDR3 region has the DNA TGTGCCAGTAATGAGGGGGCCGTGCCTGGCTACACCTTC. Amino acids: CASNEGAVPGYTF.

J is TRBJ1-1 and V is TRBV12-3 or TRBV12-4; 7 bases line up with TRBD1. Trimming at V came to 5 bases and at J to 11 bases, leaving 5 bases not matched to a gene. This CDR3 spans 11 amino acids. CDR3 amino acids: CASSLDRVAFF. The CDR3 DNA is TGTGCCAGCAGTCTCGACAGGGTTGCTTTCTTT.

This chain uses TRBV29-1 with TRBJ2-1; 7 bases are shared with TRBD1. The junction had 5 bases not matched to a gene; V was cut back by 6 bases and J by 0 bases. Germline V CDR1 and CDR2: SQVTM, ANQGSEA. This CDR3 region has 14 residues. CDR3 sequence reads: CSVRQGNSYNEQFF. DNA for the CDR3: TGCAGCGTCCGACAGGGTAACTCCTACAATGAGCAGTTCTTC.